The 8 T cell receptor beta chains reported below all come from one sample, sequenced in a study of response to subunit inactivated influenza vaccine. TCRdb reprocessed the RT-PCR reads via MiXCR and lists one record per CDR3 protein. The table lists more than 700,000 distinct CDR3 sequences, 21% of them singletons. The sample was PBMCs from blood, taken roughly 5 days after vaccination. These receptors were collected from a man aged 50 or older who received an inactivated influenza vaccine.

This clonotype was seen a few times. The CDR3 DNA is TGTGCCAGCAGCCCGATGGGGACTCCTTCGGGGGAGCTGTTTTTT. Amino acid sequence: CASSPMGTPSGELFF. The V gene is TRBV2, the J gene TRBJ2-2; perhaps TRBD2 as D (6 bases). The CDR3 totals 15 residues. Trimming pared 6 bases from V and 8 bases from J, leaving 19 bases between. Germline V lookup: CDR1 SNHLY, CDR2 FYNNEI.

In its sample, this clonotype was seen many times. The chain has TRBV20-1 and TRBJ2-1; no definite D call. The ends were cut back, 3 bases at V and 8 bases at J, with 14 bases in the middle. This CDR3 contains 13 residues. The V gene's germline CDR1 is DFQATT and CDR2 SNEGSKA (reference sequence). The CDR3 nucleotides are TGCAGTGCTAGGCAGGTCCCGCCCGATGAGCAGTTCTTC. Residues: CSARQVPPDEQFF.

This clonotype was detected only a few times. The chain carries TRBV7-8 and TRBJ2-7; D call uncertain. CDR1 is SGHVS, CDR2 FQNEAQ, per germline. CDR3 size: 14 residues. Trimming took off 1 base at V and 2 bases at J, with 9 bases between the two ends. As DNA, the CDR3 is TGTGCCAGCAGCTTAGATTCGTCCCCCTACGAGCAGTACTTC. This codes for CASSLDSSPYEQYF.

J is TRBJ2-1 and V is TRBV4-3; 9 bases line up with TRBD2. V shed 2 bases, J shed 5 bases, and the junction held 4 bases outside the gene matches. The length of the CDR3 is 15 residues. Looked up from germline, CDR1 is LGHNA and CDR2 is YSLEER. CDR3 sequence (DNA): TGCGCCAGCAGCCAACTGCGGGAGGGCGACAATGAGCAGTTCTTC. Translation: CASSQLREGDNEQFF.

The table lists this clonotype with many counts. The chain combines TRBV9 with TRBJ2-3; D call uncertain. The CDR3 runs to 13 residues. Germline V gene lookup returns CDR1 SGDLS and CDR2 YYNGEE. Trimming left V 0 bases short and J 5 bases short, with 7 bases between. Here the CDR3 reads CASSVGSGDTQYF. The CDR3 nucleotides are TGTGCCAGCAGCGTAGGTTCGGGAGATACGCAGTATTTT.

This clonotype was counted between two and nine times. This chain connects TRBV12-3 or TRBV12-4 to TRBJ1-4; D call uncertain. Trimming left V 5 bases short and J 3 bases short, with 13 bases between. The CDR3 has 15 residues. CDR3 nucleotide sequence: TGTGCCAGCAGTCCCGGTTTTCGAGCTAATGAAAAACTGTTTTTT. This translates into CASSPGFRANEKLFF.

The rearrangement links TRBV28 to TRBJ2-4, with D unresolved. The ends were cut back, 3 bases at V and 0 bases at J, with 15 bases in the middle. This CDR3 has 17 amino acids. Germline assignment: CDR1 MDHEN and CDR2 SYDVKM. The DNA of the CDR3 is TGTGCCAGCAGTTTTGGACCAGGCAGGCTAGCCAAAAACATTCAGTACTTC. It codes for CASSFGPGRLAKNIQYF.

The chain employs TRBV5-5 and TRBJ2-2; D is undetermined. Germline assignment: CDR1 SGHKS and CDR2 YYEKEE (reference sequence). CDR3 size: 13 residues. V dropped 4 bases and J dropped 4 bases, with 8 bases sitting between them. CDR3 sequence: CASSSKFTGELFF. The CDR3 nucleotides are TGTGCCAGCAGCAGTAAATTCACCGGGGAGCTGTTTTTT. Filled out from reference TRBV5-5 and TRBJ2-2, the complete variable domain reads DAGVTQSPTHLIKTRGQQVTLRCSPISGHKSVSWYQQVLGQGPQFIFQYYEKEERGRGNFPDRFSARQFPNYSSELNVNALLLGDSALYLCASSSKFTGELFFGEGSRLTVL.